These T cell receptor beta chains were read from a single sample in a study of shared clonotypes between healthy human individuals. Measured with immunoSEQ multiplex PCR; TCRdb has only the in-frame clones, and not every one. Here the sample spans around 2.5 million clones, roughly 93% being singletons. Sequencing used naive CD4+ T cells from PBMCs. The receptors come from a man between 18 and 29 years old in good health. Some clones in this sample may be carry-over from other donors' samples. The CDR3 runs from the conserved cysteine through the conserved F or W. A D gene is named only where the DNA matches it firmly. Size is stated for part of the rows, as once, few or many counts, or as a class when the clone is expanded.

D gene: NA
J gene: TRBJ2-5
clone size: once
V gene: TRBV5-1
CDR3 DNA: TGCGCCAGCAGCTTGGAGAACGGTAAAGAGACCCAGTACTTC
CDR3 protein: CASSLENGKETQYF

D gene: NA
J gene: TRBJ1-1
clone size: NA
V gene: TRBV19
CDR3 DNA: TGTGCCAGTAGTATTTCGAGGTCGGGCACTGAAGCTTTCTTT
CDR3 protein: CASSISRSGTEAFF

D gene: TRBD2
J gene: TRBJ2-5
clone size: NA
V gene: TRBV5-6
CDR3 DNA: TGTGCCAGCAGCTATCGCGGGAGGGATGGGGAGACCCAGTACTTC
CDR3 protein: CASSYRGRDGETQYF

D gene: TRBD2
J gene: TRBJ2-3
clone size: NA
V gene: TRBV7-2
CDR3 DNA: TGTGCCAGCAGCTTAGTAGGGACTAGCGGAAATACAGATACGCAGTATTTT
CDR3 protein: CASSLVGTSGNTDTQYF

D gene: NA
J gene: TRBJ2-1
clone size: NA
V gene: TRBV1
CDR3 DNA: TGCACCAGCAGGCCCGGAGAGCAGTTCTTC
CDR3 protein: CTSRPGEQFF

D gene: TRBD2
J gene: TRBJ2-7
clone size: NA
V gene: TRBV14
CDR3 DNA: TGTGCCAGCAGCCTTAACCTCCCCGGGACTAGCGGGAGTCTTCTTGACGAGCAGTACTTC
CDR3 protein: CASSLNLPGTSGSLLDEQYF

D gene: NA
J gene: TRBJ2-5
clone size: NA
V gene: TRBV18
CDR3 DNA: TGTGCCAGCTCACCACCGAACTCCCAAGAGACCCAGTACTTC
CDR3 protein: CASSPPNSQETQYF

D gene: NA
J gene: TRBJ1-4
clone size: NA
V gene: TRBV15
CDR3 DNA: TGTGCCACCAGCAGACCTGGGGGAGGGGCAGCGGAAAAACTGTTTTTT
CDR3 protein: CATSRPGGGAAEKLFF

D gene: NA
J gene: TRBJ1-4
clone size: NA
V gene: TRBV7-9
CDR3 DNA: TGTGCCAGCAGCTTACGGGACACCCAATGGGCAACTAATGAAAAACTGTTTTTT
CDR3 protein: CASSLRDTQWATNEKLFF

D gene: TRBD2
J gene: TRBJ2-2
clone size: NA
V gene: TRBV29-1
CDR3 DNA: TGCAGCGTTTTGGCGGGAGTAGTCGGGGAGCTGTTTTTT
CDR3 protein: CSVLAGVVGELFF

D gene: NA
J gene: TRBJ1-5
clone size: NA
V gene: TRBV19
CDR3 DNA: TGTGCCAGTAGTGGCCGCTCAGGGTGGTCGGATCAGCCCCAGCATTTT
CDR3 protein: CASSGRSGWSDQPQHF

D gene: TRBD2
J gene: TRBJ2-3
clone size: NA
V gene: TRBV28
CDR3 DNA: TGTGCCAGCAGGCCTAGCGGGAGCACAGATACGCAGTATTTT
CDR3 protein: CASRPSGSTDTQYF